This T cell receptor beta chain was observed in a study of T cells in Graves' hyperthyroidism and ophthalmopathy. The germline V gene has CDR1 DFQATT and CDR2 SNEGSKA (reference sequence). The J segment lost 5 bases and the V segment lost 3 bases, leaving 10 bases of the junction unmatched. This CDR3 is 16 amino acids long. This clonotype showed up many times. Amplification of TCR beta CDR3 regions was performed using RNA transcripts as template. The HTBI primer set served for first-round RT-PCR of the TCR CDR3. TCRdb passed the multiplex PCR reads through MiXCR, listing each CDR3 protein once. Here the sample spans some 700,000 distinct CDR3 sequences, 15% to 20% being singletons.

V and J are TRBV20-1 and TRBJ2-3; 11 nucleotides line up with TRBD1. The TCR originated in a man aged 50 to 60 with Graves' hyperthyroidism. Material for sequencing was blood. CDR3 residues: CSASSFGTGGIDTQYF. The DNA of the CDR3 is TGCAGTGCTAGCTCTTTCGGGACAGGGGGGATAGATACGCAGTATTTT.